The 7 T cell receptor beta chains below all came from one sample that was sequenced in a study of T cells after yellow fever vaccination. One entry per CDR3 protein, called by TCRdb with MiXCR from the 5' RACE reads. The data show 150,000 or so distinct CDR3 sequences, around 9% seen once. The specimen comprised CD8+ T cells sorted from PBMCs, sampled 45 days after the yellow fever booster vaccination. All receptors come from a man between 18 and 35 years old who received the YFV17D yellow fever vaccine.

V and J are TRBV12-3 or TRBV12-4 and TRBJ2-7, with 9 bases identical to TRBD1. V gave up 5 bases and J gave up 4 bases; unmatched junction bases: 6. The CDR3 sequence is 14 residues long. CDR3 region: CASSTGTGRYEQYV. CDR3 coding DNA: TGTGCCAGCAGTACCGGGACAGGGAGGTACGAGCAGTACGTC.

This clonotype was counted only a few times. The chain links TRBV7-3 to TRBJ2-6; 7 bases match TRBD1. V dropped 4 bases and J dropped 4; count of bases not matched to a gene: 4. The CDR3 runs to 15 residues. Germline lookup yields CDR1 SGHTA and CDR2 FQGTGA. DNA for the CDR3: TGTGCCAGCAGCTCCCTAGGGGGCGGGGCCAACGTCCTGACTTTC. Amino acid sequence: CASSSLGGGANVLTF.

This sequence joins TRBV11-2 and TRBJ1-2, with D tentatively TRBD1 (5 bases). The length of the CDR3 is 12 residues. Germline CDR1 and CDR2: SGHAT and FQNNGV. V lost 5 bases and J lost 9, with 13 bases in between. The CDR3 loop is CASSDSQVRYTF. The CDR3 coding sequence is TGTGCCAGCAGCGATTCACAGGTTCGCTACACCTTC.

CDR3 DNA: TGCGCCAGCAGCCCGGGACAGTTGAAGACCCAGTACTTC. Its protein is CASSPGQLKTQYF. V is TRBV4-1 and J is TRBJ2-5, with 7 bases lining up with TRBD1. Per the germline V gene, CDR1 is MGHRA and CDR2 is YSYEKL. The CDR3 has 13 amino acids. The junction had 5 bases not matched to a gene; V was cut back by 4 bases and J by 6 bases.

The chain has TRBV12-3 or TRBV12-4 and TRBJ1-3, with TRBD1 identical over 11 bases. The ends lost 5 bases at V and 2 bases at J; junction bases unmatched: 5. This CDR3 has 16 residues. The CDR3 DNA follows: TGTGCCAGCAGTGGACAGGGGGCTTATGCTGGAAACACCATATATTTT. It codes for CASSGQGAYAGNTIYF.

This clonotype has a handful of counts. V is TRBV12-3 or TRBV12-4 and J is TRBJ1-1, with D unresolved. Deletions cut 3 bases from V and 3 bases from J, with 5 bases between. CDR3 size: 12 residues. CDR3 loop: CASSLRHTEAFF. CDR3 DNA: TGTGCCAGCAGTTTGAGACACACTGAAGCTTTCTTT.

The J gene is TRBJ2-1, the V gene TRBV4-3; 8 nucleotides agree with TRBD2. Germline CDR1 and CDR2: LGHNA and YSLEER. CDR3 length: 15 amino acids. After removal of 2 bases from V and 6 bases from J, the junction contained 6 bases not matched to a gene. The CDR3 reads CASSQLAGGLNEQFF. CDR3 DNA: TGCGCCAGCAGCCAACTCGCGGGGGGTCTCAATGAGCAGTTCTTC.